Shown below are 4 T cell receptor beta chains from a single sample sequenced in a study of T cells in Graves' hyperthyroidism and ophthalmopathy. Amplified TCR beta CDR3 regions came from RNA transcripts. First-round RT-PCR of the TCR CDR3 relied on the HTBI primer set. In TCRdb, the multiplex PCR reads were re-called with MiXCR into one record per CDR3 protein. The sample includes 300,000 to 400,000 distinct CDR3 sequences, 11% to 15% of them seen just once. Sequenced: blood. All receptors come from a woman aged 55-75 years with Graves' hyperthyroidism.

This clonotype showed up many times. The chain joins TRBV2 to TRBJ2-3; D is ambiguous. The V gene's germline CDR1 is SNHLY and CDR2 FYNNEI. This CDR3 has 12 amino acids. V was shortened by 5 bases and J by 5 bases, with 8 bases between the two germline ends. The CDR3 coding sequence is TGTGCCAGCAGTTCTCTAGGAGATACGCAGTATTTT. Residues: CASSSLGDTQYF.

In this sample, this clonotype turned up many times. The chain uses TRBV9 and TRBJ2-7; TRBD1 might be the D (6 bases). The V gene lost 2 bases and the J gene lost 5 bases, with 14 bases spanning the gap. Looked up from germline, CDR1 is SGDLS and CDR2 is YYNGEE. The CDR3 loop spans 14 amino acids. In DNA form, the CDR3 reads TGTGCCAGCAGCGTCAGACAGGCTGGCCACGAGCAGTACTTC. This sequence encodes CASSVRQAGHEQYF.

This chain uses TRBV7-9 with TRBJ2-5, with D maybe TRBD1 (6 bases). V was trimmed by 5 bases and J by 4 bases, leaving 14 bases between them. The CDR3 extends over 14 amino acids. Germline values: CDR1 SEHNR, CDR2 FQNEAQ (reference sequence). The CDR3 DNA sequence: TGTGCCAGCAGCACACAGGGTTGGGCAGAGACCCAGTACTTC. Protein product: CASSTQGWAETQYF.

This clonotype was detected many times. The rearrangement joins TRBV5-1 to TRBJ2-1; 7 positions agree with TRBD2. Per the germline V gene, CDR1 is SGHRS and CDR2 is YFSETQ. The CDR3 length is 15 residues. V shed 4 bases and J 8 bases; nucleotides not matched to a gene: 12. The CDR3 coding sequence is TGCGCCAGCAGCGGGCGGGAGCGCCGTAATGATGAGCAGTTCTTC. It yields the protein CASSGRERRNDEQFF. Supplemented by reference TRBV5-1 and TRBJ2-1, the full variable domain reads KAGVTQTPRYLIKTRGQQVTLSCSPISGHRSVSWYQQTPGQGLQFLFEYFSETQRNKGNFPGRFSGRQFSNSRSEMNVSTLELGDSALYLCASSGRERRNDEQFFGPGTRLTVL.